Listed here are 7 T cell receptor beta chains from one sample, sequenced in a study of low-dose radiotherapy and immunotherapy resistance in tumors. Specified time point: after trial treatment. The sample's treatment: LDRT plus nivolumab, ipilimumab, low-dose cyclophosphamide and aspirin (RACIN trial). TRAV- and TRBV-specific primers primed first-strand cDNA, covering alpha and beta chains. Amplification of TCRs used a constant-region primer and V-primer adapter for approximately 18 PCR cycles. TCRdb recomputed calls from the reads with MiXCR, one row per CDR3 protein. The repertoire holds fewer than 50,000 distinct CDR3 sequences, with 20% to 30% as singletons. The sequenced sample was PBMCs, obtained after low-dose radiotherapy plus immunotherapy. These receptor sequences come from a male donor with prostate cancer.

This clonotype was seen repeatedly, ten times or more. This sequence joins TRBV7-6 and TRBJ2-7; 12 bases fit TRBD1. Germline loops: CDR1 SGHVS, CDR2 FNYEAQ. CDR3 length: 14 residues. V gave up 5 bases and J gave up 6 bases; unmatched junction bases: 5. The CDR3 DNA reads TGTGCCAGCAGCCCGGGACAGGGGGCGTCCGAGCAGTACTTC. Protein sequence: CASSPGQGASEQYF. Variable domain in full (rest from reference TRBV7-6 and TRBJ2-7): GAGVSQSPRYKVTKRGQDVALRCDPISGHVSLYWYRQALGQGPEFLTYFNYEAQQDKSGLPNDRFSAERPEGSISTLTIQRTEQRDSAMYRCASSPGQGASEQYFGPGTRLTVT.

This clonotype was counted at least ten times. The chain recombines TRBV5-4 with TRBJ1-1; D is ambiguous. Looked up from germline, CDR1 is SGHNT and CDR2 is YYREEE (reference sequence). The CDR3 is made up of 13 amino acids. V was clipped by 4 bases and J by 5 bases, with 12 bases between them. The CDR3 DNA reads TGTGCCAGCAGCCCCTATGGGAGGACTGAAGCTTTCTTT. Its protein product is CASSPYGRTEAFF.

This clonotype was counted many times. The V and J genes are TRBV20-1 and TRBJ2-7; unclear D gene. V gave up 0 bases and J gave up 9 bases, with 9 bases separating them. This CDR3 is built from 11 residues. CDR1 DFQATT and CDR2 SNEGSKA come from the germline V gene (reference sequence). The CDR3 loop reads CSARDPVRQYF. For the CDR3, the DNA is TGCAGTGCTAGAGATCCGGTAAGGCAGTACTTC.

This clonotype turned up a few times. The gene calls are TRBV5-1 and TRBJ2-7; D gene uncertain. CDR3 length: 15 amino acids. Germline values: CDR1 SGHRS, CDR2 YFSETQ. The V gene lost 4 bases and the J gene lost 5 bases, with 19 bases spanning the gap. In nucleotides, the CDR3 is TGCGCCAGCAGCACCCCGATGGGTTCCCTGGACGAGCAGTACTTC. Its protein product is CASSTPMGSLDEQYF.

This clonotype was seen ten or more times. The chain uses TRBV5-4 and TRBJ1-1; 7 bases are shared with TRBD1. The CDR3 has 15 residues. The germline CDR1 and CDR2 sequences are SGHNT and YYREEE (reference sequence). After removal of 3 bases from V and 5 bases from J, the junction contained 10 bases not matched to a gene. CDR3 region: CASSYNPTGATEAFF. As DNA, the CDR3 is TGTGCCAGCAGCTACAACCCCACAGGGGCGACTGAAGCTTTCTTT.

The V call is TRBV28, the J call TRBJ1-1; D perhaps matches TRBD1 (6 bases). Deletions cut 3 bases from V and 11 bases from J, with 16 bases between. The CDR3 contains 13 residues. Germline V gene lookup returns CDR1 MDHEN and CDR2 SYDVKM. CDR3 nucleotide sequence: TGTGCCAGCAGTTTGGTACAGGGCGGGGGGGCTTTCTTT. Translated, it gives CASSLVQGGGAFF.

The chain combines TRBV5-5 with TRBJ1-1; D unclear. The germline V gene encodes CDR1 SGHKS and CDR2 YYEKEE (reference sequence). The CDR3 length is 15 residues. V was pared by 3 bases and J by 1 base, with 13 bases between. As DNA, the CDR3 is TGTGCCAGCAGCTCGGGTATTGTCGGGAACACTGAAGCTTTCTTT. This translates into CASSSGIVGNTEAFF. Together with reference TRBV5-5 and TRBJ1-1, the CDR3 gives the full variable domain: DAGVTQSPTHLIKTRGQQVTLRCSPISGHKSVSWYQQVLGQGPQFIFQYYEKEERGRGNFPDRFSARQFPNYSSELNVNALLLGDSALYLCASSSGIVGNTEAFFGQGTRLTVV.